Described below is a single T cell receptor (beta chain) sequence and its context. The sample is drawn from a study of blood T cell repertoires in COVID-19. Study context: PBMCs, B-cell-depleted T cells, or T cells provided the cDNA or gDNA that made up the material.

Trimming shortened V by 2 bases and J by 4 bases, and 18 bases separated the two germline ends. Germline values: CDR1 SGHRS, CDR2 YFSETQ. The CDR3 contains 16 residues. Seattle's cohort entered during active infection and was followed longitudinally. Data came from immunoSEQ multiplex PCR; TCRdb stores just in-frame clones and leaves some out. The top ten clones hold 5% to 6.5% of a sample with hundreds of thousands of clones, roughly 88% of them seen once. Sequencing was performed on peripheral blood. This receptor was taken from a woman aged 25-40 years with COVID-19, enrolled during active disease. This sequence joins TRBV5-1 and TRBJ1-2; D unclear. CDR3 in amino acids: CASSLGSMDGTYGYTF. CDR3 DNA sequence: TGCGCCAGCAGCTTAGGGAGCATGGACGGAACCTATGGCTACACCTTC.